These T cell receptor beta chains were read from a single sample in a study of CD8+ T cells in alopecia areata. The data were produced by immunoSEQ multiplex PCR, yet TCRdb's version contains in-frame clones alone and is incomplete. The sample has around 140,000 clones, around 87% seen once. This specimen was CD8+ T cells sorted from blood, taken at week 0. All receptors come from a human donor with alopecia areata. Each CDR3 is given with its conserved first and last residue. The order of the fields is clone size, D gene, V gene, J gene, CDR3 DNA, CDR3 protein. A D gene is named only where the DNA matches it firmly. The listing skips clone size in some rows; elsewhere it reads once, few, many or a size class.

clone_size: -
d_call: -
v_call: TRBV16
j_call: TRBJ2-7
cdr3_nt: TGTGCCAGCAGCCAGCTACTCGACATAACAGACCACGAGCAGTACTTC
cdr3_aa: CASSQLLDITDHEQYF

clone_size: -
d_call: -
v_call: TRBV15
j_call: TRBJ2-3
cdr3_nt: TGTGCCACCAGCGTCACGGCGAGGTGGCCGGCAGATACGCAGTATTTT
cdr3_aa: CATSVTARWPADTQYF

clone_size: once
d_call: TRBD1
v_call: TRBV27
j_call: TRBJ1-2
cdr3_nt: TGTGCCAGCAGTTTATTCATGGAGGGACAGACCTACACCTTC
cdr3_aa: CASSLFMEGQTYTF

clone_size: -
d_call: -
v_call: TRBV5-1
j_call: TRBJ2-3
cdr3_nt: TGCGCCAGCAGCTCCCCCCAGGGACAAGATACGCAGTATTTT
cdr3_aa: CASSSPQGQDTQYF

clone_size: few
d_call: -
v_call: TRBV10-2
j_call: TRBJ2-5
cdr3_nt: TGCGCCAGCAGTGAATCGGCGGGGCAGGGGACCCAGTACTTC
cdr3_aa: CASSESAGQGTQYF

clone_size: -
d_call: -
v_call: TRBV7-9
j_call: TRBJ2-7
cdr3_nt: TGTGCCAGCAGCTGGGAGGCCTACGAGCAGTACTTC
cdr3_aa: CASSWEAYEQYF

clone_size: -
d_call: -
v_call: TRBV5-4
j_call: TRBJ1-3
cdr3_nt: TGTGCCAGCAGCTCCCTGTATCAGGGGATCGGAAACACCATATATTTT
cdr3_aa: CASSSLYQGIGNTIYF

clone_size: -
d_call: -
v_call: TRBV25-1
j_call: TRBJ2-7
cdr3_nt: TGTGCCAGCAGTTCCTCATGGGACGCAAACTCCTACGAGCAGTACTTC
cdr3_aa: CASSSSWDANSYEQYF

clone_size: once
d_call: -
v_call: TRBV4-1
j_call: TRBJ2-6
cdr3_nt: TGCGCCAGCAGCCAAGTGGGCCTTATCTCTGGGGCCAACGTCCTGACTTTC
cdr3_aa: CASSQVGLISGANVLTF

clone_size: -
d_call: TRBD1
v_call: TRBV14
j_call: TRBJ2-1
cdr3_nt: TGTGCCAGCAGCCAAGATTGGCGTCAGGGGGCTTCGGGTGAGCAGTTCTTC
cdr3_aa: CASSQDWRQGASGEQFF

clone_size: -
d_call: TRBD2
v_call: TRBV7-9
j_call: TRBJ2-7
cdr3_nt: TGTGCCAGCAGCTTAGCTAGCGGGGGGTCGGCCTACGAGCAGTACTTC
cdr3_aa: CASSLASGGSAYEQYF

clone_size: -
d_call: -
v_call: TRBV27
j_call: TRBJ1-2
cdr3_nt: TGTGCCAGCTCCCCTGGGGTGGGCTACACCTTC
cdr3_aa: CASSPGVGYTF

clone_size: -
d_call: TRBD2
v_call: TRBV5-1
j_call: TRBJ2-7
cdr3_nt: TGCGCCAGCAGCTTGGAAACTAGCGGGAGTCCCGAGCAGTACTTC
cdr3_aa: CASSLETSGSPEQYF

clone_size: -
d_call: TRBD1
v_call: TRBV4-1
j_call: TRBJ2-6
cdr3_nt: TGCGCCAGCAGCCAAGAACGGACAGGGGGCTCTGGGGCCAACGTCCTGACTTTC
cdr3_aa: CASSQERTGGSGANVLTF

clone_size: -
d_call: -
v_call: TRBV19
j_call: TRBJ2-7
cdr3_nt: TGTGCCAGTAGTATTCGGGCTGGATACGAGCAGTACTTC
cdr3_aa: CASSIRAGYEQYF

clone_size: -
d_call: -
v_call: TRBV6-5
j_call: TRBJ2-1
cdr3_nt: TGTGCCAGCAGTTATTTACAGGGAGAGGTTAATGAGCAGTTCTTC
cdr3_aa: CASSYLQGEVNEQFF

clone_size: once
d_call: -
v_call: TRBV5-1
j_call: TRBJ2-7
cdr3_nt: TGCGCCAGCAGCTTGGGAGCAGGGGACTACGAGCAGTACTTC
cdr3_aa: CASSLGAGDYEQYF

clone_size: once
d_call: TRBD1
v_call: TRBV4-2
j_call: TRBJ2-7
cdr3_nt: TGTGCCAGCAGCCGGGGGACAGGAGGTTACGAGCAGTACTTC
cdr3_aa: CASSRGTGGYEQYF

clone_size: -
d_call: -
v_call: TRBV27
j_call: TRBJ2-1
cdr3_nt: TGTGCCAGCGGGAGAGGGACCAGCCCTAGGGCTGAGCAGTTCTTC
cdr3_aa: CASGRGTSPRAEQFF

clone_size: -
d_call: -
v_call: TRBV25-1
j_call: TRBJ2-7
cdr3_nt: TGTGCCAGCACAGGAGGCTACGAGCAGTACTTC
cdr3_aa: CASTGGYEQYF

clone_size: -
d_call: TRBD2
v_call: TRBV10-3
j_call: TRBJ2-3
cdr3_nt: TGTGCCATCAGTGAGTCGACGACTAGCGGGAGAACAGATACGCAGTATTTT
cdr3_aa: CAISESTTSGRTDTQYF

clone_size: few
d_call: TRBD1
v_call: TRBV5-1
j_call: TRBJ2-7
cdr3_nt: TGCGCCAGCAGCTTGGCGCAGGGGGCGTCTCTCGAGCAGTACTTC
cdr3_aa: CASSLAQGASLEQYF

clone_size: -
d_call: -
v_call: TRBV15
j_call: TRBJ1-4
cdr3_nt: TGTGCCACCAGCATGTGGGGTGTTAATGAAAAACTGTTTTTT
cdr3_aa: CATSMWGVNEKLFF

clone_size: -
d_call: TRBD1
v_call: TRBV2
j_call: TRBJ2-2
cdr3_nt: TGTGCCAGCAGTGAAGCGCTCCGGGACAGGAACACCGGGGAGCTGTTTTTT
cdr3_aa: CASSEALRDRNTGELFF

clone_size: -
d_call: -
v_call: TRBV27
j_call: TRBJ2-2
cdr3_nt: TGTGCCAGCAGTCCCCCGGCCGGGGAGCTGTTTTTT
cdr3_aa: CASSPPAGELFF

clone_size: -
d_call: TRBD1
v_call: TRBV27
j_call: TRBJ1-2
cdr3_nt: TGTGCCAGCAGTCCTTCGGGCAGGGGGAAGGGGTATGGCTACACCTTC
cdr3_aa: CASSPSGRGKGYGYTF

clone_size: -
d_call: TRBD2
v_call: TRBV6-1
j_call: TRBJ2-1
cdr3_nt: TGTGCCAGCGCGGGACTAGCGGACTACAATGAGCAGTTCTTC
cdr3_aa: CASAGLADYNEQFF

clone_size: -
d_call: -
v_call: TRBV4-1
j_call: TRBJ2-1
cdr3_nt: TGCGCCAGCAGCCAGGGACCAACCGACAATGAGCAGTTCTTC
cdr3_aa: CASSQGPTDNEQFF

clone_size: -
d_call: -
v_call: TRBV27
j_call: TRBJ2-7
cdr3_nt: TGTGCCAGCAGTTTATCGGGGCAGTTCTACGAGCAGTACTTC
cdr3_aa: CASSLSGQFYEQYF

clone_size: few
d_call: -
v_call: TRBV7-9
j_call: TRBJ2-7
cdr3_nt: TGTGCCAGCAGCTCAGGAGGGCCCTACGAGCAGTACTTC
cdr3_aa: CASSSGGPYEQYF

clone_size: -
d_call: TRBD1
v_call: TRBV29-1
j_call: TRBJ1-2
cdr3_nt: TGCAGCGTTGGCCGCTTCGGACAGGGTAATGGCTACACCTTC
cdr3_aa: CSVGRFGQGNGYTF

clone_size: -
d_call: -
v_call: TRBV23-1
j_call: TRBJ2-6
cdr3_nt: TGCGCCAGCAGTCAATCTATTTGCGGGACAGAGAGCTCTGGGGCCAACGTCCTGACTTTC
cdr3_aa: CASSQSICGTESSGANVLTF

clone_size: -
d_call: TRBD2
v_call: TRBV7-9
j_call: TRBJ2-3
cdr3_nt: TGTGCCAGCAGCTCGGCGACTAGCGGGAGTGAATCGGATACGCAGTATTTT
cdr3_aa: CASSSATSGSESDTQYF

clone_size: -
d_call: -
v_call: TRBV27
j_call: TRBJ1-3
cdr3_nt: TGTGCCAGCAGTTTACGGGCAGCTGGAAACACCATATATTTT
cdr3_aa: CASSLRAAGNTIYF

clone_size: -
d_call: TRBD2
v_call: TRBV9
j_call: TRBJ2-7
cdr3_nt: TGTGCCAGCAGCGTAGGGGACCCGGGAGGGTACGAGCAGTACTTC
cdr3_aa: CASSVGDPGGYEQYF

clone_size: -
d_call: TRBD2
v_call: TRBV5-4
j_call: TRBJ2-7
cdr3_nt: TGTGCCAGCAGCTTGCGCCTAGCGGGGGACGAGCAGTACTTC
cdr3_aa: CASSLRLAGDEQYF

clone_size: -
d_call: -
v_call: TRBV29-1
j_call: TRBJ1-2
cdr3_nt: TGCAGCGTTGAAGAGGGGGTGTCGGGGGTTTATGGCTACACCTTC
cdr3_aa: CSVEEGVSGVYGYTF

clone_size: -
d_call: -
v_call: TRBV9
j_call: TRBJ2-2
cdr3_nt: TGTGCCAGCAGCGGGGACCAGGGGATCGGGGAGCTGTTTTTT
cdr3_aa: CASSGDQGIGELFF

clone_size: -
d_call: -
v_call: TRBV14
j_call: TRBJ1-1
cdr3_nt: TGTGCCAGCAGCCAGGACGCTAACACTGAAGCTTTCTTT
cdr3_aa: CASSQDANTEAFF

clone_size: -
d_call: TRBD2
v_call: TRBV27
j_call: TRBJ2-2
cdr3_nt: TGTGCCACCCGGACTAGCGGGGGAACTGGGGAGCTGTTTTTT
cdr3_aa: CATRTSGGTGELFF

clone_size: -
d_call: -
v_call: TRBV29-1
j_call: TRBJ2-1
cdr3_nt: TGCAGCGTTGAAATGGTCCTCAACAATGAGCAGTTCTTC
cdr3_aa: CSVEMVLNNEQFF

clone_size: -
d_call: TRBD1
v_call: TRBV30
j_call: TRBJ2-7
cdr3_nt: TGTGCCTGGAGTCACCGGGACAGACTATACGAGCAGTACTTC
cdr3_aa: CAWSHRDRLYEQYF

clone_size: -
d_call: -
v_call: TRBV5-1
j_call: TRBJ1-1
cdr3_nt: TGCGCCAGCAGCTTGGATATATGGGACAACACTGAAGCTTTCTTT
cdr3_aa: CASSLDIWDNTEAFF

clone_size: once
d_call: TRBD1
v_call: TRBV30
j_call: TRBJ1-2
cdr3_nt: TGTGCCTGGATTGGAGGACAGGGAGACTACACCTTC
cdr3_aa: CAWIGGQGDYTF

clone_size: -
d_call: TRBD1
v_call: TRBV6-5
j_call: TRBJ2-1
cdr3_nt: TGTGCCAGCAGTTGGCTAGGGACAGGGCAAAATGAGCAGTTCTTC
cdr3_aa: CASSWLGTGQNEQFF

clone_size: -
d_call: TRBD2
v_call: TRBV27
j_call: TRBJ2-3
cdr3_nt: TGTGCCAGCAGTTTATACAGCGGGGACACAGATACGCAGTATTTT
cdr3_aa: CASSLYSGDTDTQYF

clone_size: -
d_call: -
v_call: TRBV4-1
j_call: TRBJ2-3
cdr3_nt: TGCGCCAGCAGCCATTTGATCCTGGGCACAGATACGCAGTATTTT
cdr3_aa: CASSHLILGTDTQYF

clone_size: -
d_call: -
v_call: TRBV9
j_call: TRBJ1-5
cdr3_nt: TGTGCCAGCAGCCCAGGACAGAGCAATCAGCCCCAGCATTTT
cdr3_aa: CASSPGQSNQPQHF

clone_size: -
d_call: TRBD2
v_call: TRBV29-1
j_call: TRBJ2-1
cdr3_nt: TGCAGCGTGCTAGCGGGGGGCATCAATGAGCAGTTCTTC
cdr3_aa: CSVLAGGINEQFF

clone_size: -
d_call: -
v_call: TRBV7-8
j_call: TRBJ2-3
cdr3_nt: TGTGCCAGCAGTCCCGCACTAGGGCAGCAAGATACGCAGTATTTT
cdr3_aa: CASSPALGQQDTQYF

clone_size: -
d_call: -
v_call: TRBV30
j_call: TRBJ2-5
cdr3_nt: TGTGCCTGGAGTAGTGCGGCAGGGGCAGGGGAGACCCAGTACTTC
cdr3_aa: CAWSSAAGAGETQYF